This TCR beta chain was sequenced during a study of cytomegalovirus exposure and HLA in healthy donors. Study in general: Earlier, almost 120 million unique TCR beta sequences were recovered from roughly 180 million T cells by an analysis.

Healthy bone marrow donors made up the donors. Between the trimmed V and J ends, which lost 6 bases and 5 bases, there was a span of 10 bases. CDR3 size: 12 residues. Looked up from germline, CDR1 is SGHNT and CDR2 is YENEEA. This clone was seen a few times. Amplification used 60 Vbeta primers and 13 Jbeta primers. Some clones are missing from TCRdb's copy, which holds only in-frame ones; the method was immunoSEQ multiplex PCR. The table includes about 150,000 clones, just under 75% detected once. Sequencing input: PBMCs. The clonotype originates from a woman under 30 in good health and CMV-seronegative. The rearrangement links TRBV11-3 to TRBJ1-1, with D unresolved. The CDR3: CASRGRDTEAFF. As DNA, the CDR3 is TGTGCCAGCAGGGGGAGGGATACTGAAGCTTTCTTT.